The source of this TCR beta chain is a study of T-cell memory formation after mild COVID-19. Findings and limits, study-wide: Mostly located in CM and EM were contracting CD4+ clones, with contracting CD8+ clones located in EMRA.

This clonotype was recorded a few times. The antigen remains undetermined. MiXCR, applied by TCRdb to the 5' RACE reads, yields one record per CDR3 protein. Among 100,000 to 130,000 distinct CDR3 sequences listed, around 14% were seen once. Trimming shortened V by 1 base and J by 2 bases, and 11 bases separated the two germline ends. CDR1 is LGHNA, CDR2 YNFKEQ, per germline. CDR3 length equals 15 residues. The sequenced sample was PBMCs or a T cell subset sorted from them (not recorded which). J is TRBJ1-1 and V is TRBV4-2; D gene ambiguous. This clonotype was sampled from a young man who had mild COVID-19 (a few samples of this study predate the infection). Cell type and time point are not known. In DNA form, the CDR3 reads TGTGCCAGCAGCCAAGGTGTAACAGACAACACTGAAGCTTTCTTT. Protein product: CASSQGVTDNTEAFF.